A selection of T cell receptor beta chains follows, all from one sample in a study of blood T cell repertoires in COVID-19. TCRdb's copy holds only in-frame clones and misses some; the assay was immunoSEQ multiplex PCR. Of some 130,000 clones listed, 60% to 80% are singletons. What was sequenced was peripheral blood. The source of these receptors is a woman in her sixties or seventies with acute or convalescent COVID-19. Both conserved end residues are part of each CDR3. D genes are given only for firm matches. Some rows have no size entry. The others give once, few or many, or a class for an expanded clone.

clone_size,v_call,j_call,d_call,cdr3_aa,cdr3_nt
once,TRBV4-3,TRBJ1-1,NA,CASSQDLRHNTEAFF,TGCGCCAGCAGCCAAGATCTGAGACATAACACTGAAGCTTTCTTT
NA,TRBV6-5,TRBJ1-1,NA,CASSSTRNTEAFF,TGTGCCAGCAGTTCTACTAGGAACACTGAAGCTTTCTTT
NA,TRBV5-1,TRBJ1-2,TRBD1,CASSVIPTGQASGYTF,TGCGCCAGCAGCGTCATCCCGACAGGGCAGGCTAGTGGCTACACCTTC
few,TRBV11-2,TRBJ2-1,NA,CASSTGFSSHEQFF,TGTGCCAGCAGCACCGGTTTCTCGAGCCATGAGCAGTTCTTC
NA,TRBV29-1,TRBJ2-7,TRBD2,CSVGTRFGYEQYF,TGCAGCGTAGGGACTAGATTTGGCTACGAGCAGTACTTC
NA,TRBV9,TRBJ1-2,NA,CASSVAEGDGYTF,TGTGCCAGCAGCGTAGCTGAGGGAGATGGCTACACCTTC
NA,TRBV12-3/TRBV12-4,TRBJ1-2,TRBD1,CASSLGTGGGYTF,TGTGCCAGCAGTTTAGGGACAGGGGGTGGCTACACCTTC
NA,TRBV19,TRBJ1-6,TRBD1,CASSMDGTGALPLHF,TGTGCCAGTAGTATGGACGGGACAGGGGCGCTACCCCTCCACTTT
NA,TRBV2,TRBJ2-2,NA,CASSGQGNTGELFF,TGTGCCAGCAGTGGGCAGGGGAACACCGGGGAGCTGTTTTTT
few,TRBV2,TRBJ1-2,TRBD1,CASSRTGGDGYTF,TGTGCCAGCAGCCGGACAGGGGGCGATGGCTACACCTTC
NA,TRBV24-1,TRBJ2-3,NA,CATSAGFTDTQYF,TGTGCCACCAGTGCAGGGTTTACAGATACGCAGTATTTT
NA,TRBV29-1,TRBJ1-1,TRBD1,CSVEGTGGKLNTEAFF,TGCAGCGTTGAAGGGACAGGGGGCAAATTGAACACTGAAGCTTTCTTT
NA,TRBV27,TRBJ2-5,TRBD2,CASSRSGGRAFGQETQYF,TGTGCCAGCAGTCGATCGGGCGGGAGGGCCTTTGGGCAAGAGACCCAGTACTTC
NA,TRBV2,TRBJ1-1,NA,CASSEVLGSTEAFF,TGTGCCAGCAGTGAAGTACTAGGGAGCACTGAAGCTTTCTTT
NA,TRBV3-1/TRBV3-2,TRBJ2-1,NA,CASWGGMIANEQFF,TGTGCCAGCTGGGGGGGCATGATAGCCAATGAGCAGTTCTTC
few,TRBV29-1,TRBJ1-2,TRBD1,CSADRGNDGYTF,TGCAGCGCGGACAGGGGGAACGATGGCTACACCTTC
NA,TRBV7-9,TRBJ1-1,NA,CASSPLGTEAFF,TGTGCCAGCAGCCCACTAGGGACTGAAGCTTTCTTT
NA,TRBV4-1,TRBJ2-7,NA,CASSQEQGPYEQYF,TGCGCCAGCAGCCAAGAACAGGGACCCTACGAGCAGTACTTC
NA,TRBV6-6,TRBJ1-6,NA,CASSPAAVGSGSPLHF,TGTGCCAGCAGCCCCGCGGCGGTTGGGTCGGGTTCACCCCTCCACTTT
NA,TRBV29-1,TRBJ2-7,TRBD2,CSVEDPGGGPYEQYF,TGCAGCGTTGAAGATCCGGGGGGAGGGCCTTACGAGCAGTACTTC
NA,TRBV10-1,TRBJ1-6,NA,CASSESPVSPLHF,TGCGCCAGCAGTGAGTCCCCCGTTTCACCCCTCCACTTT
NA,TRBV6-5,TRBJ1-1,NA,CASRGQFRTEAFF,TGTGCCAGCAGAGGACAATTTCGCACTGAAGCTTTCTTT
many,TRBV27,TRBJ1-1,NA,CASRLLRGTEAFF,TGTGCCAGCAGATTGCTGAGGGGGACTGAAGCTTTCTTT
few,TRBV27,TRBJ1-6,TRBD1,CASSLYGTGSSSYNSPLHF,TGTGCCAGCAGTTTATATGGGACAGGATCGAGCTCCTATAATTCACCCCTCCACTTT
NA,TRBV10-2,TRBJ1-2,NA,CASQSNQVYGYTF,TGCGCCAGCCAGAGCAACCAGGTCTATGGCTACACCTTC
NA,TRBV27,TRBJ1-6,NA,CASSLEGHANSPLHF,TGTGCCAGCAGTTTAGAGGGACACGCAAATTCACCCCTCCACTTT
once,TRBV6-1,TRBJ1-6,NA,CASSEVGGSSYNSPLHF,TGTGCCAGCAGTGAAGTTGGGGGCAGCTCCTATAATTCACCCCTCCACTTT
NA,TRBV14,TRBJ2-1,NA,CASSPRGMASAHNEQFF,TGTGCCAGCAGCCCCAGAGGAATGGCTAGCGCCCACAATGAGCAGTTCTTC
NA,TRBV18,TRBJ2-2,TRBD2,CASSPLEQGASGTNTGELFF,TGTGCCAGCTCACCACTAGAACAGGGAGCTAGCGGGACAAACACCGGGGAGCTGTTTTTT
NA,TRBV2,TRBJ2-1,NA,CASSDNSGVNEQFF,TGTGCCAGCAGTGATAACTCGGGGGTGAATGAGCAGTTCTTC
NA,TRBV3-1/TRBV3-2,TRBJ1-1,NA,CASSQDRGMNTEAFF,TGTGCCAGCAGCCAAGATCGAGGGATGAACACTGAAGCTTTCTTT
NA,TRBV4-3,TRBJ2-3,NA,CASSQDTGGADTQYF,TGCGCCAGCAGCCAAGATACAGGGGGGGCAGATACGCAGTATTTT
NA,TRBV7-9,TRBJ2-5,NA,CASSHSQTQYF,TGTGCCAGCAGCCATTCCCAGACCCAGTACTTC
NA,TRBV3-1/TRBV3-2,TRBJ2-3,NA,CASSQTRDSPDTQYF,TGTGCCAGCAGCCAAACCAGGGATTCACCAGATACGCAGTATTTT
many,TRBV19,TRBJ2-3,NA,CASSVKDTQYF,TGTGCCAGTAGTGTAAAAGATACGCAGTATTTT
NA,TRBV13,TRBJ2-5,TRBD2,CASSQTRSGGPQETQYF,TGTGCCAGCAGCCAAACGAGAAGCGGGGGGCCCCAAGAGACCCAGTACTTC
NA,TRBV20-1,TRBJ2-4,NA,CSASSPGLAKNIQYF,TGCAGTGCTAGTTCCCCGGGACTAGCCAAAAACATTCAGTACTTC
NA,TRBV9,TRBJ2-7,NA,CASSVDSSSYEQYF,TGTGCCAGCAGCGTCGACAGCTCCTCCTACGAGCAGTACTTC
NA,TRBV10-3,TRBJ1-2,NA,CAISESNLSGRYGYTF,TGTGCCATCAGTGAGTCGAATTTGAGCGGACGCTATGGCTACACCTTC
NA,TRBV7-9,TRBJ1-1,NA,CASSFRPGKDTEAFF,TGTGCCAGCAGCTTCCGACCGGGGAAGGACACTGAAGCTTTCTTT
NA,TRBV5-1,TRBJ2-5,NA,CASSLGTTQETQYF,TGCGCCAGCAGCTTAGGCACTACCCAAGAGACCCAGTACTTC
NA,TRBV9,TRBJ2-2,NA,CASSVEAETGELFF,TGTGCCAGCAGCGTAGAGGCGGAGACCGGGGAGCTGTTTTTT
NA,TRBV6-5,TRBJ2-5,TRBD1,CASSYGARTGETQYF,TGTGCCAGCAGTTACGGCGCGCGGACAGGAGAGACCCAGTACTTC
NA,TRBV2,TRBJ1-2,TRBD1,CASSDGDSSNYGYTF,TGTGCCAGCAGTGACGGGGACAGTTCCAACTATGGCTACACCTTC
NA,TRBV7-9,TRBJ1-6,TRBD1,CASSRDRENSPLHF,TGTGCCAGCAGCCGGGACAGGGAAAATTCACCCCTCCACTTT
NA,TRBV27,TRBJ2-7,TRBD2,CASSLDSGSYGEQYF,TGTGCCAGCAGTTTAGATAGCGGGAGCTATGGCGAGCAGTACTTC
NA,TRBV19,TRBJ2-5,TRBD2,CASSPDSSGGQTQYF,TGTGCCAGTAGTCCGGACAGTAGCGGGGGGCAGACCCAGTACTTC
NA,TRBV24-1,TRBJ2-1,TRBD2,CATSPSAGEGGEQFF,TGTGCCACCAGTCCCTCAGCGGGGGAGGGCGGAGAGCAGTTCTTC
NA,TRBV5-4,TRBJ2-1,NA,CASSSGTSRGSYNEQFF,TGTGCCAGCAGCTCAGGGACTTCCCGGGGAAGTTACAATGAGCAGTTCTTC
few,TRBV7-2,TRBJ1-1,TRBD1,CASGDRGGTEAFF,TGTGCCAGCGGGGACAGGGGGGGCACTGAAGCTTTCTTT
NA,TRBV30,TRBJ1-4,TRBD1,CAWSTSGQGNEKLFF,TGTGCCTGGAGTACGTCGGGACAGGGAAATGAAAAACTGTTTTTT
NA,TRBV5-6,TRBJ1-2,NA,CASSSGHRRYGYTF,TGTGCCAGCAGCTCGGGACACCGCCGCTATGGCTACACCTTC
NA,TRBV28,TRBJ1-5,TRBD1,CASSSYRGGQPQHF,TGTGCCAGCAGTTCATACAGGGGAGGTCAGCCCCAGCATTTT
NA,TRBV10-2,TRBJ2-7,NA,CASRTGRSYEQYF,TGCGCCAGCAGGACTGGGAGATCTTACGAGCAGTACTTC
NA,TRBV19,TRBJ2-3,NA,CASSPQSDTQYF,TGTGCCAGTAGCCCACAGTCAGATACGCAGTATTTT
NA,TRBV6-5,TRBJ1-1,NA,CASSYRQAGTEAFF,TGTGCCAGCAGTTACAGACAGGCAGGGACTGAAGCTTTCTTT
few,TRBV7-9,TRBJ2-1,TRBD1,CASTPDRVNEQFF,TGTGCCAGCACCCCGGACAGGGTCAATGAGCAGTTCTTC
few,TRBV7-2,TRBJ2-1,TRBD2,CASSLELVGGARIF,TGTGCCAGCAGCTTAGAGCTGGTCGGGGGGGCCAGGATCTTC